Following are 5 T cell receptor beta chains from one sample sequenced in a study of blood T cells in healthy people across ages. A second PCR of about 7 to 11 cycles used a sample-barcoded 5' primer and a J-beta primer mix. TCRdb called the 5' RACE reads again in MiXCR, with one record for every CDR3 protein. Of about 380,000 distinct CDR3 sequences listed, roughly half are singletons. The sequencing sample was made of blood. The source of these receptors is a man aged 55 to 70 in good health.

A remark on this clonotype: A junction end diverges from the germline sequence, so it may reflect a read error. V and J are TRBV7-2 and TRBJ2-1; 12 positions agree with TRBD2. CDR1 is SGHTA, CDR2 FQGNSA, per germline. There are 15 residues in the CDR3. CDR3 loop: CASRLGLAGHNEQFF. For the CDR3, the DNA is TGTGCCAGCAGATTAGGACTAGCGGGACACAATGAGCAGTTCTTC.

This clonotype showed up just once. The genes are TRBV6-1 and TRBJ2-5, with D perhaps TRBD1 (7 bases). There are 16 residues in the CDR3. V lost 4 bases, J lost 5 bases, and 20 bases lay in between. CDR1 is MNHNS, CDR2 SASEGT, per germline. The CDR3 DNA reads as TGTGCCAGCAGTGCCGTAATAGGGCAGGGGGGTGAGACCCAGTACTTC. Protein: CASSAVIGQGGETQYF.

This chain connects TRBV7-9 to TRBJ2-7; D gene uncertain. This CDR3 comprises 11 residues. V gave up 4 bases and J gave up 8 bases, with 9 bases separating them. Germline V lookup: CDR1 SEHNR, CDR2 FQNEAQ (reference sequence). CDR3 bases: TGTGCCAGCAGCTCCGGAGTGAAGCAGTACTTC. Protein product: CASSSGVKQYF.

A few counts support this clonotype. The chain couples TRBV25-1 to TRBJ2-1, with a weak D call TRBD1 (6 bases). Trimming stripped 6 bases from V and 10 bases from J, with 16 bases between. The CDR3 spans 13 residues. Per the germline V gene, CDR1 is MGHDK and CDR2 is SYGVNS. The CDR3 bases are TGTGCCAGCAGCGGACGAACCGGGACAGAGCAGTTCTTC. Translated, it gives CASSGRTGTEQFF.

Comments on this clonotype: The junction and the germline gene differ at one end; a read error may be behind it. The chain uses TRBV7-2 and TRBJ2-5, with D unresolved. The CDR3 contains 10 residues. From germline, CDR1 is SGHTA and CDR2 FQGNSA. DNA of the CDR3: TGTGCCAGCAGCTTAGAGACCCTGTACTTC. Its protein is CASSLETLYF.